The 13 T cell receptor beta chains in this list originate from one sample, sequenced in a study of human T cells and chemical hapten exposure. TCRdb analysed the RACE reads with MiXCR anew, one entry per CDR3 protein. Counted here are about 110,000 distinct CDR3 sequences, more than 7% occurring once; the ten biggest clones make up approximately 2.8%. Time point described: patch test 2, 6 weeks after DPC sensitization. Treatment specified: therapeutic diphenylcyclopropenone sensitization with weekly scalp DPC. The source material was whole blood, sampled in connection with sensitization to the hapten diphenylcyclopropenone (DPC). These receptors were taken from a middle-aged woman with alopecia areata. Some clones in this sample may be carry-over from other donors' samples.

This chain links TRBV30 with TRBJ1-6, with 7 positions matching TRBD1. The germline V gene has CDR1 GTSNPN and CDR2 SVGIG (reference sequence). This CDR3 has 15 residues. The trim removed 0 bases at V and 7 bases at J, leaving 6 bases unmatched. In DNA, the CDR3 is TGTGCCTGGAGTGTACGGACAGGTAGCAATTCACCCCTCCACTTT. The encoded protein is CAWSVRTGSNSPLHF.

The table lists this clonotype with many counts. The chain uses TRBV7-2 and TRBJ1-3; D call uncertain. This CDR3 is built from 15 residues. Germline-derived CDR1 and CDR2 are SGHTA and FQGNSA. V lost 5 bases and J lost 8, with 19 bases in between. The CDR3 DNA sequence: TGTGCCAGCAGCCTATGGACGGTTCCAGGCGACACCATATATTTT. Translated, it gives CASSLWTVPGDTIYF.

Ten or more counts support this clonotype. The V and J genes are TRBV12-3 or TRBV12-4 and TRBJ2-3; D ambiguous. The CDR3 has 11 amino acids. Trimming shortened V by 7 bases and J by 3 bases, and 5 bases separated the two germline ends. The CDR3 here is CASTKTDTQYF. The CDR3 bases are TGTGCCAGCACTAAAACAGATACGCAGTATTTT.

V usage is TRBV12-3 or TRBV12-4 and J usage is TRBJ2-2; 9 bases match TRBD2. The ends lost 8 bases at V and 4 bases at J; junction bases unmatched: 5. The CDR3 length is 14 residues. DNA for the CDR3: TGTGCCAGCGACGGCGGGGGGGTCACCGGGGAGCTGTTTTTT. Protein sequence: CASDGGGVTGELFF.

The V gene is TRBV5-1, the J gene TRBJ2-1, with 9 nucleotides matching TRBD2. J gave up 1 base and V 4 bases, and 9 bases lay outside the gene matches. The CDR3 is made up of 17 amino acids. The germline V gene encodes CDR1 SGHRS and CDR2 YFSETQ. This CDR3 is CASSPTGTSRSYNEQFF. The CDR3 DNA follows: TGCGCCAGCAGCCCAACCGGGACTAGCAGGTCCTACAATGAGCAGTTCTTC.

This clonotype has ten or more counts. The chain has TRBV19 and TRBJ1-1, with D possibly matching TRBD1 (6 bases). V was trimmed by 4 bases and J by 1 base, leaving 7 bases between them. The CDR3 spans 13 residues. Germline V gives CDR1 LNHDA, CDR2 SQIVND (reference sequence). The CDR3 DNA is TGTGCCAGTAGTAGGACAGCGAACACTGAAGCTTTCTTT. Its translation is CASSRTANTEAFF. Together with reference TRBV19 and TRBJ1-1, the CDR3 gives the full variable domain: DGGITQSPKYLFRKEGQNVTLSCEQNLNHDAMYWYRQDPGQGLRLIYYSQIVNDFQKGDIAEGYSVSREKKESFPLTVTSAQKNPTAFYLCASSRTANTEAFFGQGTRLTVV.

The chain recombines TRBV4-1 with TRBJ1-1, with 9 bases aligning to TRBD1. The germline gives CDR1 MGHRA, CDR2 YSYEKL. CDR3 length: 15 residues. The junction had 7 bases not matched to a gene; V was cut back by 4 bases and J by 4 bases. In nucleotides, the CDR3 is TGCGCCAGCAGCCTGGGGGACAGGGCTCGCACTGAAGCTTTCTTT. It is translated as CASSLGDRARTEAFF.

This clonotype was detected ten times or more. V usage is TRBV6-5 and J usage is TRBJ1-5, with D possibly TRBD1 on 5 matching bases. CDR3 size: 15 residues. Trimming left V 6 bases short and J 0 bases short, with 12 bases between. CDR1 is MNHEY and CDR2 is SVGAGI in the germline V gene. CDR3 nucleotide sequence: TGTGCCAGCAGCCCCGACAGTTATAGCAATCAGCCCCAGCATTTT. This gives the protein CASSPDSYSNQPQHF.

This clonotype was counted at least ten times. The chain carries TRBV6-1 and TRBJ2-2; D not certain. This CDR3 is 13 amino acids long. Germline V lookup: CDR1 MNHNS, CDR2 SASEGT. V was trimmed by 6 bases and J by 1 base, leaving 6 bases between them. CDR3 in DNA: TGTGCCAGCAGGGGATGGAACACCGGGGAGCTGTTTTTT. This translates into CASRGWNTGELFF.

Here the CDR3 DNA reads TGTGCCAGCAGCGTAGGTGGGGGGACCTACGAGCAGTACTTC. Its translation is CASSVGGGTYEQYF. The genes are TRBV9 and TRBJ2-7; tentatively, D is TRBD2 (6 bases). This CDR3 has 14 amino acids. V gave up 0 bases and J gave up 2 bases, with 9 bases separating them. CDR1 and CDR2 from the germline V gene are SGDLS and YYNGEE.

This clonotype was counted at least ten times. This chain connects TRBV19 to TRBJ1-5, with D tentatively TRBD1 (5 bases). CDR3 size: 15 residues. The ends were cut back, 9 bases at V and 0 bases at J, with 15 bases in the middle. Germline values: CDR1 LNHDA, CDR2 SQIVND (reference sequence). The CDR3 nucleotides read TGTGCCAGCCGATTGGGGCGCCATAGCAATCAGCCCCAGCATTTT. This codes for CASRLGRHSNQPQHF.

This clonotype was observed a handful of times. This chain links TRBV9 with TRBJ2-3, with no clear D. The CDR3 is 15 residues long. Germline CDR1 reads SGDLS; CDR2 reads YYNGEE. Trimming cost V 1 base and J 1 base, with 10 bases left between them. CDR3 region: CASSVSTHGTDTQYF. The CDR3 region has the DNA TGTGCCAGCAGCGTAAGCACCCATGGCACAGATACGCAGTATTTT.

The rearrangement links TRBV19 to TRBJ1-6, with D maybe TRBD1 (5 bases). Trimming took 4 bases from V and 9 from J, leaving 19 bases between them. The CDR3 sequence is 16 residues long. CDR1 and CDR2 from the germline V gene are LNHDA and SQIVND (reference sequence). Written as DNA, the CDR3 is TGTGCCAGTAGTAGCGGTGAGGGGCTCGATGGTTCACCCCTCCACTTT. This codes for CASSSGEGLDGSPLHF.